The T cell receptor beta chain described here comes from a study of graft-versus-host responses after intestinal transplantation. This table comes from immunoSEQ multiplex PCR, and its TCRdb copy is limited to in-frame clones, with some not included. The sample holds 100,000 to 140,000 clones, roughly 86% seen once. On this clone: Its specificity is not known.

The germline V gene encodes CDR1 MNHEY and CDR2 SVGAGI. Trimming pared 6 bases from V and 1 base from J, leaving 13 bases between. The CDR3 covers 15 residues. This chain uses TRBV6-5 with TRBJ2-4; D gene uncertain. This specimen consisted of unstimulated CD4+ T cells sorted from spleen or lymph node cells, obtained before transplant. The sequence was collected from a human donor who was the organ donor for an intestinal transplant. CDR3 nucleotides: TGTGCCAGCAGACGCACTAATGGGGCCAAAAACATTCAGTACTTC. Protein product: CASRRTNGAKNIQYF.